One sample yielded the 18 T cell receptor beta chains listed below, sequenced in a study of shared clonotypes between healthy human individuals. Produced via immunoSEQ multiplex PCR; TCRdb's table is partial and in-frame only. The data contain approximately 350,000 clones, roughly 96% of them singletons. The sequencing input was memory CD8+ T cells sorted from blood. Subset specified: CD45RO+ cells pooled with CCR7-negative TemRA cells. These TCRs come from a man aged 30 to 45 in good health.

The CDR3 loop is CASSLAPSGNPSTDTQYF. Here the CDR3 DNA reads TGCGCCAGCAGCTTGGCCCCTAGCGGCAATCCTAGCACAGATACGCAGTATTTT. This chain joins TRBV5-1 and TRBJ2-3, with 7 bases lining up with TRBD2. J was trimmed by 0 bases and V by 0 bases; bases with no gene match: 10. CDR1 is SGHRS, CDR2 YFSETQ, per germline. The CDR3 length is 18 residues.

This chain connects TRBV19 to TRBJ2-7, with TRBD2 matching over 9 bases. J lost 4 bases, V lost 4 bases, and 8 bases had no gene match. Germline CDR1 reads LNHDA; CDR2 reads SQIVND (reference sequence). The CDR3 runs 15 residues. CDR3 residues: CASSTGEREVYEQYF. The CDR3 DNA sequence: TGTGCCAGTAGTACAGGCGAGCGGGAGGTTTACGAGCAGTACTTC. Full variable domain (rest looked up from reference TRBV19 and TRBJ2-7): DGGITQSPKYLFRKEGQNVTLSCEQNLNHDAMYWYRQDPGQGLRLIYYSQIVNDFQKGDIAEGYSVSREKKESFPLTVTSAQKNPTAFYLCASSTGEREVYEQYFGPGTRLTVT.

The V and J genes are TRBV19 and TRBJ1-5; TRBD1 is a possible D gene (6 bases). Trimming removed 5 bases from V and 3 bases from J, with 14 bases in between. The CDR3 totals 15 residues. Germline V lookup: CDR1 LNHDA, CDR2 SQIVND (reference sequence). The CDR3 reads CASSFTQGFNQPQHF. In DNA, the CDR3 is TGTGCCAGTAGTTTCACACAGGGATTCAATCAGCCCCAGCATTTT.

The rearrangement uses TRBV4-1 and TRBJ2-1; D not certain. CDR1 MGHRA and CDR2 YSYEKL come from the germline V gene. This CDR3 is built from 12 residues. With 0 bases removed from V and 8 bases from J, the gap between germline ends came to 5 bases. CDR3 residues: CASSQDMDEQFF. The CDR3, as DNA: TGCGCCAGCAGCCAAGATATGGATGAGCAGTTCTTC.

The chain combines TRBV6-1 with TRBJ2-7; 7 bases map to TRBD1. The CDR3 has 15 amino acids. The trim removed 7 bases at V and 0 bases at J, leaving 9 bases unmatched. Germline CDR1 reads MNHNS; CDR2 reads SASEGT. Here the CDR3 reads CASIAGTAHSYEQYF. CDR3 coding DNA: TGTGCCAGCATTGCCGGGACAGCACACTCCTACGAGCAGTACTTC.

This clone showed up just once. The rearrangement uses TRBV5-1 and TRBJ1-1, with D possibly matching TRBD1 (6 bases). Trimming removed 1 base at V and 6 bases at J, with 10 bases between. The CDR3 loop spans 13 amino acids. The germline V gene has CDR1 SGHRS and CDR2 YFSETQ. This CDR3 reads CASSLWGRPEAFF. The CDR3 DNA sequence: TGCGCCAGCAGCTTGTGGGGGCGCCCTGAAGCTTTCTTT.

V gene TRBV4-2 combines with J gene TRBJ2-3; D gene unclear. Deletions cut 1 base from V and 2 bases from J, with 10 bases between. The CDR3 has 15 amino acids. Germline-derived CDR1 and CDR2 are LGHNA and YNFKEQ. The CDR3 bases are TGTGCCAGCAGCCAAGTAACCGGAGTCACAGATACGCAGTATTTT. It translates to CASSQVTGVTDTQYF.

The chain joins TRBV28 to TRBJ2-3; the D call may be TRBD1 or TRBD2 (7 bases each). The CDR3 is made up of 16 amino acids. Per germline, CDR1 MDHEN and CDR2 SYDVKM. V was pared by 3 bases and J by 4 bases, with 17 bases between. The DNA for the CDR3 is TGTGCCAGCAGTTTCAGCCAGGGGGGGAGCCCAGATACGCAGTATTTT. It codes for CASSFSQGGSPDTQYF.

This chain connects TRBV11-2 to TRBJ1-6, with D hard to call. Trimming removed 0 bases at V and 10 bases at J, with 16 bases between. The CDR3 length is 16 residues. CDR1 is SGHAT, CDR2 FQNNGV, per germline. DNA for the CDR3: TGTGCCAGCAGCTTAGAATTCCCAATTCGAGGGTCACCCCTCCACTTT. Protein: CASSLEFPIRGSPLHF.

Regarding this clone: The sample holds other DNA sequences that translate to the same CDR3. The CDR3 loop is CAWSREGNQPQHF. The CDR3 bases are TGTGCCTGGAGTAGAGAGGGGAATCAGCCCCAGCATTTT. V and J are TRBV30 and TRBJ1-5; a possible D gene is TRBD1 (5 bases). V lost 2 bases and J lost 4, with 9 bases in between. This CDR3 has 13 residues. Germline V gene sequence: CDR1 GTSNPN, CDR2 SVGIG (reference sequence).

The V call is TRBV2, the J call TRBJ2-7, with 7 positions matching TRBD2. Per the germline V gene, CDR1 is SNHLY and CDR2 is FYNNEI. This CDR3 is built from 14 residues. The V and J ends lost 4 bases and 4 bases, in that order; junction bases with no gene match: 7. The DNA of the CDR3 is TGTGCCAGCAGTGGGGGACTAAATTTTTACGAGCAGTACTTC. The encoded protein is CASSGGLNFYEQYF.

The CDR3 protein is CASSDGRHAYEQYF. In DNA form, the CDR3 reads TGTGCCAGTAGTGATGGACGGCACGCCTACGAGCAGTACTTC. This chain uses TRBV19 with TRBJ2-7; D is unresolved. Trimming took 5 bases from V and 2 from J, leaving 13 bases between them. The CDR3 is 14 residues long. Germline V lookup: CDR1 LNHDA, CDR2 SQIVND (reference sequence).

This clone was recorded once. The chain recombines TRBV27 with TRBJ2-1; a weak D match, TRBD1 (6 bases). V gave up 0 bases and J gave up 6 bases, with 6 bases separating them. CDR3 size: 13 residues. Looked up from germline, CDR1 is MNHEY and CDR2 is SMNVEV (reference sequence). The CDR3, as DNA: TGTGCCAGCAGTTTATCAGGGGGCAATGAGCAGTTCTTC. Protein sequence: CASSLSGGNEQFF.

The chain uses TRBV7-8 and TRBJ2-5, with 16 bases lining up with TRBD2. CDR1 is SGHVS and CDR2 is FQNEAQ in the germline V gene. The CDR3 spans 15 residues. V lost 5 bases, J lost 5 bases, and 2 bases stayed unmatched. The CDR3 nucleotides are TGTGCCAGCAGCCCGGGACTAGCGGGAGGGGAGACCCAGTACTTC. It is translated as CASSPGLAGGETQYF.

The chain carries TRBV5-1 and TRBJ2-7; D unclear. CDR1 SGHRS and CDR2 YFSETQ come from the germline V gene. Trimming removed 4 bases from V and 5 bases from J, with 10 bases in between. CDR3 length: 12 residues. The CDR3 DNA reads TGCGCCAGCAGCATCGACATTCACGAGCAGTACTTC. Translation: CASSIDIHEQYF.

This clone showed up just once. The DNA for the CDR3 is TGCGCCAGCAGCCCCAGGGGTGGGGCCCCGAGCACTGAAGCTTTCTTT. Translated: CASSPRGGAPSTEAFF. V gene TRBV5-1 combines with J gene TRBJ1-1, with D possibly matching TRBD1 (6 bases). Germline assignment: CDR1 SGHRS and CDR2 YFSETQ. This CDR3 is 16 amino acids long. With 4 bases removed from V and 4 bases from J, the gap between germline ends came to 20 bases.

This clone was observed once. This chain links TRBV5-3 with TRBJ2-1; D may be TRBD1 (6 bases). TRBV5-3 is given ORF status, its function remaining uncertain. The V end was cut by 4 bases, the J end by 2 bases, with 16 bases between. This CDR3 is 16 amino acids long. CDR3 sequence: CARSPGNRVPYNEQFF. The CDR3 DNA reads as TGTGCCAGAAGCCCAGGGAACAGGGTTCCCTACAATGAGCAGTTCTTC.

This chain joins TRBV28 and TRBJ1-1, with D possibly being TRBD1 (5 bases). The ends were cut back, 8 bases at V and 2 bases at J, with 15 bases in the middle. Looked up from germline, CDR1 is MDHEN and CDR2 is SYDVKM. This CDR3 spans 14 amino acids. The CDR3 sequence: CASGQGSSNTEAFF. As DNA, the CDR3 is TGTGCCAGCGGGCAGGGAAGTTCCAACACTGAAGCTTTCTTT.